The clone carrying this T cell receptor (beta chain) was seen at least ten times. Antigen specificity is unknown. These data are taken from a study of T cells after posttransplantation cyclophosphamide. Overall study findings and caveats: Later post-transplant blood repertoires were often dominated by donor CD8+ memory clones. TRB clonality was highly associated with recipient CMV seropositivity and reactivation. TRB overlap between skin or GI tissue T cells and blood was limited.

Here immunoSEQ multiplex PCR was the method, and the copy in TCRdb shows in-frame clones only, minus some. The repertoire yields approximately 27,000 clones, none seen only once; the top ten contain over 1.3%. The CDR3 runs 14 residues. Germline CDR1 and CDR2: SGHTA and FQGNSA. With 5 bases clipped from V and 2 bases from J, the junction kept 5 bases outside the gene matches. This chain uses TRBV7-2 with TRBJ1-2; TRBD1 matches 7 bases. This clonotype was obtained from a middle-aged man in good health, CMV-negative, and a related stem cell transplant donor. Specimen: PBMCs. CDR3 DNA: TGTGCCAGCAGCCGGACAGGATTAAACTATGGCTACACCTTC. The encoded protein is CASSRTGLNYGYTF.